This entry is about one T cell receptor (beta chain). Sequencing used cDNA as its template, made by extracting RNA and reverse transcribing it. Here immunoSEQ multiplex PCR was the method, and the copy in TCRdb shows in-frame clones only, minus some. The repertoire includes 150,000 to 200,000 clones, 51% of them detected once, and around a tenth sits in the top ten. The sample belongs to a study of CD8+ T cells in alopecia areata. Across the whole study: Tofacitinib administration to treated patients was oral, at 5 to 10 mg twice daily.

Treatment here: oral pan-JAK inhibitor, 5-10 mg twice daily. Specimens obtained from alopecia areata patients comprised lesional scalp punch biopsies and peripheral blood. V was pared by 4 bases and J by 3 bases, with 14 bases between. This CDR3 is built from 14 residues. Germline CDR1 is SGDLS and CDR2 is YYNGEE. This sequence originates from a human donor with alopecia areata. The chain links TRBV9 to TRBJ2-7, with a possible D match to TRBD1 (6 bases). Sample: CD8+ T cells sorted from blood, taken around week 53, from a patient treated with tofacitinib. The CDR3 spells CASSPGVVGYEQYF. Written as DNA, the CDR3 is TGTGCCAGCAGCCCAGGGGTAGTAGGCTACGAGCAGTACTTC.